There are a few counts of the clone carrying this T cell receptor beta chain. The antigen is undetermined. This entry comes from a study of T cell responses to AZD1222 COVID-19 vaccine. Study results and limitations: CD4 TCRs associated with vaccination spanned spike, dominating at 160-218 and 743-854. Baseline serostatus was positive in only six AZD1222 recipients. White British people made up most donors, females outnumbered males, and clonal diversity was possibly underestimated.

The V and J ends lost 2 bases and 5 bases, in that order; junction bases with no gene match: 15. Germline values: CDR1 MNHEY, CDR2 SVGEGT. This CDR3 is 17 amino acids long. Measured with immunoSEQ multiplex PCR; TCRdb has only the in-frame clones, and not every one. The sample has some 140,000 clones, less than 90% seen once. The chain couples TRBV6-2 or TRBV6-3 to TRBJ2-7; 7 positions agree with TRBD2. This sequence was found in an adult in good health. Source: peripheral blood, taken on day 0 of MenACWY control vaccination. The CDR3 region is CASSYGGSWTSLDEQYF. CDR3 DNA: TGTGCCAGCAGTTACGGGGGGTCGTGGACTAGTCTGGACGAGCAGTACTTC.